What follows is one T cell receptor beta chain and its context. Its antigen is not identified. The donors, all of them Caucasian adults, lived in Nashville, Tennessee. Sequencing used immunoSEQ multiplex PCR; TCRdb keeps in-frame clones, though not all of them. The sample consists of 2 million to 2.5 million clones, 80% to 95% of them appearing once. CDR3 length equals 13 residues. The data belong to a study of shared clonotypes between healthy human individuals. Overall study findings and caveats: For sorted subsets, rarefaction showed incomplete sequencing despite large depth.

V usage is TRBV21-1 and J usage is TRBJ2-7; the D call of TRBD2 is as the table states it, not checked on the DNA. TRBV21-1 is reported as a pseudogene. The sequenced material came from naive CD4+ T cells from PBMCs. Subset of the sample: CD45RA+ positively selected. The source of this sequence is a man aged 18 to 29 in good health. Some clones in this sample may be carry-over from other donors' samples. CDR3 sequence (DNA): TGTGCCAGCAGCAAAGGAGGGTTCGGCGAGCAGTACTTC. Translated: CASSKGGFGEQYF.